A single sample gave rise to the 3 T cell receptor beta chains below, sequenced in a study of blood T cell repertoires in COVID-19. Method: immunoSEQ multiplex PCR; TCRdb's copy keeps in-frame clones and lacks some. The data show some 170,000 clones, with 80% to 90% seen just once and roughly 9.6% held by the top ten. What was sequenced was peripheral blood. Receptor source: a woman between 40 and 50 years old with COVID-19, enrolled during active disease.

The chain is built from TRBV4-1 and TRBJ2-1; 11 nucleotides match TRBD2. Looked up from germline, CDR1 is MGHRA and CDR2 is YSYEKL. The CDR3 is 17 residues long. V dropped 1 base and J dropped 6; count of bases not matched to a gene: 8. The CDR3 nucleotides are TGCGCCAGCAGCCAAGTATGGACTAGCGGGCCCCTCAATGAGCAGTTCTTC. Amino acids: CASSQVWTSGPLNEQFF.

The V call is TRBV30, the J call TRBJ2-7, with 7 positions matching TRBD2. V shed 4 bases, J shed 5 bases, and the junction held 5 bases outside the gene matches. The CDR3 totals 12 residues. Germline V lookup: CDR1 GTSNPN, CDR2 SVGIG (reference sequence). The CDR3 region has the DNA TGTGCCTGGAATCAAGGGAGGGACGAGCAGTACTTC. This encodes CAWNQGRDEQYF.

This clone came up a few times. The J gene is TRBJ1-3, the V gene TRBV30; no clear D. Germline V CDR1 and CDR2: GTSNPN, SVGIG (reference sequence). Deletions cut 0 bases from V and 10 bases from J, with 13 bases between. This CDR3 has 13 amino acids. CDR3 DNA: TGTGCCTGGAGTGTACACGAGACGGGTACCATATATTTT. Protein: CAWSVHETGTIYF.